These 15 T cell receptor beta chains were all obtained from the same sample, sequenced in a study of cytomegalovirus exposure and HLA in healthy donors. PCR amplification relied on 60 Vbeta primers (plus 13 Jbeta primers). Sequenced by immunoSEQ multiplex PCR; TCRdb stores in-frame clones only, minus some. Of approximately 130,000 clones in the sample, around 80% were seen once. The sample was PBMCs. The source is a man aged 30 to 39 in good health and CMV-seronegative.

The chain links TRBV19 to TRBJ1-6; D not certain. Germline assignment: CDR1 LNHDA and CDR2 SQIVND (reference sequence). This CDR3 spans 11 amino acids. Trimming removed 8 bases from V and 16 bases from J, with 15 bases in between. The CDR3 DNA is TGTGCCAGTTCCTCTGGGCAGTTACTCCACTTT. Its protein product is CASSSGQLLHF.

V gene TRBV6-1 combines with J gene TRBJ2-7; 10 bases match TRBD1. After removal of 5 bases from V and 4 bases from J, the junction contained 8 bases not matched to a gene. The CDR3 loop spans 15 amino acids. CDR1 is MNHNS, CDR2 SASEGT, per germline. CDR3 DNA: TGTGCCAGCAGTCCAGGGACAGGGGTTACTTACGAGCAGTACTTC. Its translation: CASSPGTGVTYEQYF.

The chain recombines TRBV11-1 with TRBJ2-2; 7 bases are shared with TRBD2. The CDR3 sequence is 15 residues long. V lost 6 bases, J lost 3 bases, and 7 bases stayed unmatched. Germline V gives CDR1 SGHAT, CDR2 FQDESV (reference sequence). The CDR3 loop reads CASSPDAGDTGELFF. The CDR3 DNA reads as TGTGCCAGCAGTCCAGATGCGGGGGACACCGGGGAGCTGTTTTTT.

The chain couples TRBV4-1 to TRBJ1-1, with D perhaps matching TRBD1 (5 bases). Germline CDR1 reads MGHRA; CDR2 reads YSYEKL. The CDR3 is 12 amino acids. The V gene lost 6 bases and the J gene lost 0 bases, with 5 bases spanning the gap. For the CDR3, the DNA is TGCGCCAGCAGGGGGCTGAACACTGAAGCTTTCTTT. Translated, it gives CASRGLNTEAFF.

The J gene is TRBJ2-5, the V gene TRBV30; the D gene is possibly TRBD1 (6 bases). The last part of the DNA fits TRBJ2-7 better; the J call may be wrong. The CDR3 covers 13 residues. Germline V gene lookup returns CDR1 GTSNPN and CDR2 SVGIG (reference sequence). In DNA, the CDR3 is TGTGCCTGGGAAACAGGGAGCTCCTACGAGCAGTACTTC. Translation gives CAWETGSSYEQYF.

The J gene is TRBJ2-5, the V gene TRBV7-2; 7 bases agree with TRBD2. This CDR3 has 16 residues. Per the germline V gene, CDR1 is SGHTA and CDR2 is FQGNSA. The ends lost 1 base at V and 2 bases at J; junction bases unmatched: 7. CDR3 in DNA: TGTGCCAGCAGCTTAGTTGGGGGAGCGGGGCAAGAGACCCAGTACTTC. This codes for CASSLVGGAGQETQYF.

The chain couples TRBV29-1 to TRBJ1-2; D uncertain. V shed 6 bases and J shed 2 bases, with 10 bases lying between them. CDR1 and CDR2 (germline): SQVTM, ANQGSEA. The CDR3 runs 12 residues. For the CDR3, the DNA is TGCAGCGTGTGGACGGGAAACTATGGCTACACCTTC. This encodes CSVWTGNYGYTF.

The CDR3 sequence: CASSSDRQNQETQYF. CDR3 DNA sequence: TGTGCCAGCAGCTCGGACAGGCAAAACCAAGAGACCCAGTACTTC. The chain links TRBV5-6 to TRBJ2-5, with TRBD1 matching 7 bases. V lost 3 bases to trimming and J lost 0 bases; unmatched junction nucleotides: 5. This CDR3 has 15 residues. Germline V CDR1 and CDR2: SGHDT, YYEEEE.

The chain carries TRBV28 and TRBJ2-1; TRBD1 aligns across 10 bases. Germline CDR1 reads MDHEN; CDR2 reads SYDVKM. This CDR3 spans 14 amino acids. V gave up 6 bases and J gave up 8 bases; unmatched junction bases: 7. The CDR3 loop is CASRGDRGIDEQFF. Here the CDR3 DNA reads TGTGCCAGCAGAGGGGACAGGGGTATCGATGAGCAGTTCTTC.

CDR3 bases: TGTGCCAGCAGCTTACACTTATCCTACTCCTACGAGCAGTACTTC. Residues: CASSLHLSYSYEQYF. The chain carries TRBV7-2 and TRBJ2-7, with D hard to call. There are 15 residues in the CDR3. Per germline, CDR1 SGHTA and CDR2 FQGNSA. Deletions cut 2 bases from V and 0 bases from J, with 11 bases between. The whole variable domain, remainder taken from reference TRBV7-2 and TRBJ2-7, is GAGVSQSPSNKVTEKGKDVELRCDPISGHTALYWYRQSLGQGLEFLIYFQGNSAPDKSGLPSDRFSAERTGGSVSTLTIQRTQQEDSAVYLCASSLHLSYSYEQYFGPGTRLTVT.

In this sample, this clone turned up a few times. The rearrangement joins TRBV27 to TRBJ2-1, with TRBD1 identical over 7 bases. Germline CDR1 MNHEY, CDR2 SMNVEV (reference sequence). V lost 3 bases and J lost 4; bases outside the gene matches: 6. This CDR3 is built from 15 residues. CDR3 DNA: TGTGCCAGCAGTTTCCCCCGGACAGGTTACAATGAGCAGTTCTTC. Amino acids: CASSFPRTGYNEQFF.

The genes are TRBV5-1 and TRBJ1-4, with 8 positions matching TRBD1. The CDR3 loop spans 14 amino acids. The germline gives CDR1 SGHRS, CDR2 YFSETQ. J gave up 5 bases and V 2 bases, and 2 bases lay outside the gene matches. CDR3 amino acids: CASSFQGANEKLFF. In DNA, the CDR3 is TGCGCCAGCAGCTTCCAGGGGGCGAATGAAAAACTGTTTTTT.

The gene calls are TRBV27 and TRBJ1-5, with 8 positions matching TRBD1. Trimming at V came to 6 bases and at J to 0 bases, leaving 4 bases not matched to a gene. Germline CDR1 is MNHEY and CDR2 is SMNVEV (reference sequence). This CDR3 comprises 15 residues. CDR3: CASRGTGDSNQPQHF. The CDR3 DNA reads as TGTGCCAGCAGAGGGACAGGTGATAGCAATCAGCCCCAGCATTTT.

The sample holds a few counts of this clone. CDR3 protein: CASSRERGAGETQYF. The CDR3 DNA follows: TGTGCCAGCAGCCGCGAGCGGGGGGCGGGAGAGACCCAGTACTTC. The chain employs TRBV6-4 and TRBJ2-5; TRBD2 matches at 9 bases. Germline lookup yields CDR1 MRHNA and CDR2 SNTAGT. The J segment lost 4 bases and the V segment lost 6 bases, leaving 9 bases of the junction unmatched. The CDR3 contains 15 residues.

Only one count was recorded for this clone. The chain recombines TRBV28 with TRBJ1-5; possible D gene TRBD1, 6 bases. The V and J ends lost 2 bases and 2 bases respectively, with 16 bases between them. Germline CDR1 MDHEN, CDR2 SYDVKM. This CDR3 contains 17 residues. The CDR3 nucleotides read TGTGCCAGCAGTTTAATCTCAGGGGCAGGGGGCAATCAGCCCCAGCATTTT. Translated, it gives CASSLISGAGGNQPQHF.